This T cell receptor (beta chain) was found in a study of CD8 T cells in Susac syndrome. The authors sequenced TCR beta from blood CD8+ and CD4+ T cells. This CDR3 contains 13 residues. The germline gives CDR1 SGHRS, CDR2 YFSETQ. The V and J ends lost 0 bases and 5 bases respectively, with 8 bases between them. Roughly 0.5 to 1 ug RNA was reverse transcribed with random hexamers. TCRdb independently ran MiXCR on the immunoSEQ multiplex PCR reads; one entry per CDR3 protein. The sample carries some 110,000 distinct CDR3 sequences, over 90% recorded once. The receptor was isolated from a human donor with multiple sclerosis. Sequencing was performed on CD8+ T cells from PBMCs. J is TRBJ2-5 and V is TRBV5-1; D gene ambiguous. The CDR3 nucleotides read TGCGCCAGCAGCTTGGAGGCCGCGGAGACCCAGTACTTC. As protein: CASSLEAAETQYF.